This is a list of T cell receptor beta chains from one sample in a study of blood T cell repertoires in COVID-19. Measured with immunoSEQ multiplex PCR; TCRdb has only the in-frame clones, and not every one. The repertoire includes some 150,000 clones, around 81% of them detected once, and around 13% sits in the top ten. The sample was peripheral blood. All receptors come from a man in his sixties with active or convalescent COVID-19. The CDR3 runs from the conserved cysteine through the conserved F or W. D genes are given only for firm matches. The size entry is marked missing in some rows and otherwise reads once, few, many or a size class.

J: TRBJ1-3; size: .; D: .; V: TRBV5-1; DNA: TGCGCCAGCAGCTTGTCAACTTATGGAAACACCATATATTTT; CDR3: CASSLSTYGNTIYF
J: TRBJ1-2; size: .; D: .; V: TRBV19; DNA: TGTGCCAGTAGTATAGGCAGTGGCTACACCTTC; CDR3: CASSIGSGYTF
J: TRBJ1-2; size: .; D: .; V: TRBV15; DNA: TGTGCCACCAGTATTCGGGGGGCGCGAGGCTACACCTTC; CDR3: CATSIRGARGYTF
J: TRBJ2-5; size: .; D: TRBD2; V: TRBV3-1/TRBV3-2; DNA: TGTGCCAGCAGCCCACGAGCGGGAGGGGGAGAGACCCAGTACTTC; CDR3: CASSPRAGGGETQYF
J: TRBJ1-2; size: .; D: TRBD1; V: TRBV6-5; DNA: TGTGCCGGCAGTCCCGGGACAGGGGAAGGTGGCTACACCTTC; CDR3: CAGSPGTGEGGYTF
J: TRBJ2-7; size: .; D: TRBD2; V: TRBV6-5; DNA: TGTGCCAGCAGTTTCCAACGCGGGGGTCTCGAGCAGTACTTC; CDR3: CASSFQRGGLEQYF
J: TRBJ2-2; size: .; D: .; V: TRBV15; DNA: TGTGCCACCAGCAGAGCCCCCGACACCGGGGAGCTGTTTTTT; CDR3: CATSRAPDTGELFF
J: TRBJ1-1; size: .; D: .; V: TRBV20-1; DNA: TGCAGTGCTGACGGGACTGAAGCTTTCTTT; CDR3: CSADGTEAFF
J: TRBJ1-2; size: .; D: .; V: TRBV28; DNA: TGTGCCAGCAGTTTATGGGGGCGGGGCTACACCTTC; CDR3: CASSLWGRGYTF
J: TRBJ1-4; size: .; D: .; V: TRBV10-3; DNA: TGTGCCATCAGTGAAAGGGGGGAAAAACTGTTTTTT; CDR3: CAISERGEKLFF
J: TRBJ2-1; size: .; D: TRBD2; V: TRBV28; DNA: TGTGCCAGCAGTGAGACTAGCGGGAGTCGGTACAATGAGCAGTTCTTC; CDR3: CASSETSGSRYNEQFF
J: TRBJ2-2; size: .; D: TRBD2; V: TRBV24-1; DNA: TGTGCCACCAGTGGTCCGGGACTAGCCACCGGGGAGCTGTTTTTT; CDR3: CATSGPGLATGELFF
J: TRBJ1-1; size: .; D: .; V: TRBV6-5; DNA: TGTGCCAGCAGCTTCTACCGCGTCGAAGCTTTCTTT; CDR3: CASSFYRVEAFF
J: TRBJ1-2; size: few; D: .; V: TRBV19; DNA: TGTGCCAGTAGTGCAGGGGTGGCTAACTATGGCTACACCTTC; CDR3: CASSAGVANYGYTF
J: TRBJ2-7; size: .; D: .; V: TRBV6-1; DNA: TGTGCCAGCAGTGAAGCGCTTCACAGCTACGAGCAGTACTTC; CDR3: CASSEALHSYEQYF
J: TRBJ2-1; size: .; D: TRBD1; V: TRBV12-5; DNA: TGTGCTAGTGGTGCCGGACAGGGGCTATACAATGAACAGTTCTTC; CDR3: CASGAGQGLYNEQFF
J: TRBJ1-1; size: few; D: TRBD1; V: TRBV5-5; DNA: TGTGCCAGCAGCATGACAGGGAGTGAAGCTTTCTTT; CDR3: CASSMTGSEAFF
J: TRBJ2-7; size: .; D: TRBD2; V: TRBV24-1; DNA: TGTGCCACGGAGGGACTAGCGGGAGGCGAGCAGTACTTC; CDR3: CATEGLAGGEQYF
J: TRBJ2-1; size: .; D: TRBD2; V: TRBV7-9; DNA: TGTGCCAGCAGCTCTTCCGGGACTAGCGGGAGTTATGAGCAGTTCTTC; CDR3: CASSSSGTSGSYEQFF
J: TRBJ2-7; size: once; D: TRBD1; V: TRBV4-3; DNA: TGCGCCAGCAGCCTGGACAGGGTTACCTACGAGCAGTACTTC; CDR3: CASSLDRVTYEQYF
J: TRBJ1-2; size: .; D: TRBD1; V: TRBV27; DNA: TGTGCCAGCAGGGGGACAGTGCGTTATAATGGCTACACCTTC; CDR3: CASRGTVRYNGYTF
J: TRBJ2-7; size: .; D: TRBD1; V: TRBV28; DNA: TGTGCCAGCAGCTGGGACAGGGTAACCTACGAGCAGTACTTC; CDR3: CASSWDRVTYEQYF
J: TRBJ2-1; size: .; D: TRBD2; V: TRBV5-6; DNA: TGTGCCAGCAGCCCTCGGACTAGCGATCTCTACAATGAGCAGTTCTTC; CDR3: CASSPRTSDLYNEQFF
J: TRBJ1-5; size: .; D: .; V: TRBV7-9; DNA: TGTGCCAGCAGCTTTGGACATTTGTTTCAGCCCCAGCATTTT; CDR3: CASSFGHLFQPQHF
J: TRBJ2-1; size: .; D: .; V: TRBV28; DNA: TGTGCCAGCAGTTTACCCGGGTCCTACAATGAGCAGTTCTTC; CDR3: CASSLPGSYNEQFF
J: TRBJ2-1; size: .; D: TRBD1; V: TRBV11-1; DNA: TGTGCCAGCAGCTACAGGGGCGGCATTTCCTACAATGAGCAGTTCTTC; CDR3: CASSYRGGISYNEQFF
J: TRBJ1-1; size: .; D: .; V: TRBV6-2/TRBV6-3; DNA: TGTGCCAGCAGTTACTCGATTTATCGACAGGCCACTGAAGCTTTCTTT; CDR3: CASSYSIYRQATEAFF
J: TRBJ1-2; size: .; D: .; V: TRBV11-2; DNA: TGTGCCAGCAGCTTAGAAGGGGTAGGCTACACCTTC; CDR3: CASSLEGVGYTF
J: TRBJ2-5; size: .; D: .; V: TRBV3-1/TRBV3-2; DNA: TGTGCCAGCAGCCCAGGGGCCCTTGAAGAGACCCAGTACTTC; CDR3: CASSPGALEETQYF
J: TRBJ2-3; size: .; D: .; V: TRBV21-1; DNA: TGTGCCCGCCGAGCGGATTTTAGCACAGATACGCAGTATTTT; CDR3: CARRADFSTDTQYF
J: TRBJ2-2; size: .; D: .; V: TRBV27; DNA: TGTGCCAGCAGGGGGGGACGGACGACTTGGGGCACCGGGGAGCTGTTTTTT; CDR3: CASRGGRTTWGTGELFF
J: TRBJ1-1; size: .; D: .; V: TRBV27; DNA: TGTGCCAGCAGTCTACTTGGGGGGACGTTGAGCACTGAAGCTTTCTTT; CDR3: CASSLLGGTLSTEAFF
J: TRBJ2-1; size: .; D: TRBD2; V: TRBV7-3; DNA: TGTGCCAGCAGCTCCCCGGGGGTAGCGGGTATTCCTGAGCAGTTCTTC; CDR3: CASSSPGVAGIPEQFF
J: TRBJ1-4; size: .; D: .; V: TRBV7-2; DNA: TGTGCCAGCAGCTCCCGGGGTAATGAAAAACTGTTTTTT; CDR3: CASSSRGNEKLFF
J: TRBJ2-7; size: once; D: TRBD1; V: TRBV5-1; DNA: TGCGCCAGCAGCCCCTACAACGGACAGGGTTCCGAGCAGTACTTC; CDR3: CASSPYNGQGSEQYF
J: TRBJ2-5; size: .; D: TRBD1; V: TRBV19; DNA: TGTGCCAGTAGTATAGCCCGACAGGGGGGGGAGACCCAGTACTTC; CDR3: CASSIARQGGETQYF
J: TRBJ2-1; size: few; D: .; V: TRBV9; DNA: TGTGCCAGCAGCGTTCGGAGTTTTGATGAGCAGTTCTTC; CDR3: CASSVRSFDEQFF
J: TRBJ2-7; size: .; D: .; V: TRBV21-1; DNA: TGTGCCAGCAGCAACCGGCTAACATTGACTACCTCCTACGAGCAGTACTTC; CDR3: CASSNRLTLTTSYEQYF
J: TRBJ1-4; size: .; D: TRBD1; V: TRBV11-2; DNA: TGTGCCAGCAGCCCCCGACAGGGCTCTAATGAAAAACTGTTTTTT; CDR3: CASSPRQGSNEKLFF
J: TRBJ1-2; size: .; D: TRBD1; V: TRBV7-2; DNA: TGTGCCAGCAGCCTCCTAGGACAGGCCAACTATGGCTACACCTTC; CDR3: CASSLLGQANYGYTF
J: TRBJ2-1; size: .; D: TRBD2; V: TRBV11-3; DNA: TGTGCCAGCAGCCGTAGCGGGAGGGTTAACAATGAGCAGTTCTTC; CDR3: CASSRSGRVNNEQFF
J: TRBJ1-2; size: few; D: .; V: TRBV6-5; DNA: TGTGCCAGCAGCCGGGAGAACTATGGCTACACCTTC; CDR3: CASSRENYGYTF
J: TRBJ1-6; size: .; D: .; V: TRBV15; DNA: TGTGCCACCAGCCCTCATAGAGGAGGTTCACCCCTCCACTTT; CDR3: CATSPHRGGSPLHF
J: TRBJ1-2; size: .; D: .; V: TRBV7-2; DNA: TGTGCCAGCAGCCCGCGGGTTCAGGGGTTGGGCGGTGGCTACACCTTC; CDR3: CASSPRVQGLGGGYTF
J: TRBJ1-2; size: .; D: TRBD1; V: TRBV6-6; DNA: TGTGCCAGCACCCTAACAGGGGCTCGTTGGGGCTACACCTTC; CDR3: CASTLTGARWGYTF
J: TRBJ2-7; size: .; D: TRBD1; V: TRBV30; DNA: TGTGCCTGCCCTACCCTGGGACAGGGCCACGAGCAGTACTTC; CDR3: CACPTLGQGHEQYF
J: TRBJ1-5; size: many; D: TRBD1; V: TRBV29-1; DNA: TGCAGCGTTGACCACGGACAGGGCCGGGATTTT; CDR3: CSVDHGQGRDF
J: TRBJ2-3; size: .; D: .; V: TRBV19; DNA: TGTGCCAGTACCGATAGGGGCTTTAGCACAGATACGCAGTATTTT; CDR3: CASTDRGFSTDTQYF
J: TRBJ2-3; size: once; D: .; V: TRBV29-1; DNA: TGCAGCGTTGCACTAGCTAGCACAGATACGCAGTATTTT; CDR3: CSVALASTDTQYF
J: TRBJ1-2; size: many; D: .; V: TRBV7-2; DNA: TGTGCCAGCAGCTTAAAGGCTTTGGATGTGGGGAGCGGCTACACCTTC; CDR3: CASSLKALDVGSGYTF
J: TRBJ1-1; size: .; D: .; V: TRBV19; DNA: TGTGCCATCCGACTCAACTTGAACACTGAAGCTTTCTTT; CDR3: CAIRLNLNTEAFF
J: TRBJ2-3; size: .; D: .; V: TRBV7-3; DNA: TGTGCCAGCAGTGCAGGGAGGAATACGCAGTATTTT; CDR3: CASSAGRNTQYF
J: TRBJ2-2; size: .; D: .; V: TRBV19; DNA: TGTGCCAGTAGTGTCACAGGGAATTCCGGGGAGCTGTTTTTT; CDR3: CASSVTGNSGELFF
J: TRBJ1-1; size: .; D: .; V: TRBV28; DNA: TGTGCCAGCAGTTTAAATTCGGGTCAAGTCACTGAAGCTTTCTTT; CDR3: CASSLNSGQVTEAFF